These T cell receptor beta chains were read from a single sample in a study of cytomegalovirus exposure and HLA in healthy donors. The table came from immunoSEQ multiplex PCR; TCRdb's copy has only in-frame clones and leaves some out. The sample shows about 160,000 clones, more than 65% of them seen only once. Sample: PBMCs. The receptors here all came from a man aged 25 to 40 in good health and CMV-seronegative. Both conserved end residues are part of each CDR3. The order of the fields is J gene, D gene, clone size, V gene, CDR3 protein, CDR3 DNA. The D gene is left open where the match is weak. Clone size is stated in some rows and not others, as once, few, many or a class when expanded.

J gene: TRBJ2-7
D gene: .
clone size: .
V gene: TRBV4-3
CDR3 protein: CASSPGGGVKQYF
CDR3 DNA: TGCGCCAGCAGCCCCGGGGGTGGGGTAAAGCAGTACTTC

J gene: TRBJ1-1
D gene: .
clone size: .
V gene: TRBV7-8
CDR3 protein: CASSLALDSPATEAFF
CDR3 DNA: TGTGCCAGCAGCTTAGCACTGGACTCCCCGGCCACTGAAGCTTTCTTT

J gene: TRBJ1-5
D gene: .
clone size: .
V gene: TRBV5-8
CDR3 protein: CASRPWGVDQPQHF
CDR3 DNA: TGTGCCAGCAGGCCTTGGGGGGTCGATCAGCCCCAGCATTTT

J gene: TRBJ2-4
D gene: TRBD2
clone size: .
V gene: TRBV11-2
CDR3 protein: CASSLIAGKNIQYF
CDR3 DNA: TGTGCCAGCAGCTTAATAGCGGGGAAAAACATTCAGTACTTC

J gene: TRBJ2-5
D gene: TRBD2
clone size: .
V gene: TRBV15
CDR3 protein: CATSRERAGGPSEQYF
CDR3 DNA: TGTGCCACCAGCAGAGAACGGGCGGGAGGGCCGAGTGAGCAGTACTTC

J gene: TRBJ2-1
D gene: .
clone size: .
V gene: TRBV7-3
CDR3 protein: CASRHSSLSSYNEQFF
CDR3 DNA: TGTGCCAGCCGCCATAGTTCGCTAAGCTCCTACAATGAGCAGTTCTTC

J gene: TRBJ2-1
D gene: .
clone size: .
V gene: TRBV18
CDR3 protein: CASSRGSSDEQFF
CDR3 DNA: TGTGCCAGCTCACGAGGTAGCTCCGATGAGCAGTTCTTC

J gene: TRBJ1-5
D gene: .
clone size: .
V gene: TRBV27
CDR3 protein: CASSSPYSNQPQHF
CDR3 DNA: TGTGCCAGCAGTTCTCCTTATAGCAATCAGCCCCAGCATTTT

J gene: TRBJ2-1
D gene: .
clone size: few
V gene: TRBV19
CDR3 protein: CASSVTSNNEQFF
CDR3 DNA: TGTGCCAGTAGCGTGACTAGTAACAATGAGCAGTTCTTC

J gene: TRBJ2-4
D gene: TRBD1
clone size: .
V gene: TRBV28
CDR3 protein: CASSLLGQGGAKNIQYF
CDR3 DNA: TGTGCCAGCAGTCTCCTGGGACAGGGGGGAGCCAAAAACATTCAGTACTTC

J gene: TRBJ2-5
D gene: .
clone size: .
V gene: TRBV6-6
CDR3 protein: CASSPSGPGVTQYF
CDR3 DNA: TGTGCCAGCAGCCCATCGGGCCCAGGGGTAACCCAGTACTTC

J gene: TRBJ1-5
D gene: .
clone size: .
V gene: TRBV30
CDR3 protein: CAWSGGQTSNQPQHF
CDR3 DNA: TGTGCCTGGAGTGGCGGACAGACAAGCAATCAGCCCCAGCATTTT

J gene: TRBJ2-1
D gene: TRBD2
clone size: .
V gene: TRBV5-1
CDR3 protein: CASSMPGTSGNNEQFF
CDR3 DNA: TGCGCCAGCAGCATGCCCGGGACTAGCGGCAACAATGAGCAGTTCTTC

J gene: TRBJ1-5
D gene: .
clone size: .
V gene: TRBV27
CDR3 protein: CASRTGSNQPQHF
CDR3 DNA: TGTGCCAGCAGAACGGGAAGCAATCAGCCCCAGCATTTT

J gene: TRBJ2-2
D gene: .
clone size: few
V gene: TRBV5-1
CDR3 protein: CASSIRDSGGELFF
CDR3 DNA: TGCGCCAGCAGCATCCGGGACTCCGGCGGGGAGCTGTTTTTT

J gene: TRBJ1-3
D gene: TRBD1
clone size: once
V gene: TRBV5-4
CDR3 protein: CASSAGQGRSGNTIYF
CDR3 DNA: TGTGCCAGCAGCGCGGGACAGGGGCGAAGTGGAAACACCATATATTTT

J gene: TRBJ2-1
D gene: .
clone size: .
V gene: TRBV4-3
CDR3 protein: CASSQEGYGEQFF
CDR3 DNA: TGCGCCAGCAGCCAGGAGGGGTACGGTGAGCAGTTCTTC

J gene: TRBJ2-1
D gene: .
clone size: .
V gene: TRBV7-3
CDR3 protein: CASSLSSYNEQFF
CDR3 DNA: TGTGCCAGCAGCCTGAGCTCCTACAATGAGCAGTTCTTC

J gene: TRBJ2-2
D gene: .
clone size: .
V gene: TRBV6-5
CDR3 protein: CASSLLGRDGELFF
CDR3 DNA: TGTGCCAGCAGCTTACTTGGCAGGGACGGGGAGCTGTTTTTT

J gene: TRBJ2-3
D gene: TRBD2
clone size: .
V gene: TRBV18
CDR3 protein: CASSPGLAGADTQYF
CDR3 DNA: TGTGCCAGCTCACCGGGACTAGCGGGAGCAGATACGCAGTATTTT

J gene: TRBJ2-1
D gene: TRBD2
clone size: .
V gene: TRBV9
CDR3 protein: CASSPRLAGSSYNEQFF
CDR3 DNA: TGTGCCAGCAGCCCCCGACTAGCGGGGAGCTCCTACAATGAGCAGTTCTTC

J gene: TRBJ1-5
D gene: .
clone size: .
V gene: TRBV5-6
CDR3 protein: CASSSGTFQPQHF
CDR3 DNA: TGTGCCAGCAGCAGCGGGACTTTTCAGCCCCAGCATTTT

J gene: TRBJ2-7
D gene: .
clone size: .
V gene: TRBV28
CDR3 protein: CASSSRYEQYF
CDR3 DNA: TGTGCCAGCAGTTCCCGCTACGAGCAGTACTTC

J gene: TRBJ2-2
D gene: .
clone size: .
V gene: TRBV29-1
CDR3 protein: CSGATTYTGELFF
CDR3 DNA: TGCAGCGGGGCGACTACTTACACCGGGGAGCTGTTTTTT

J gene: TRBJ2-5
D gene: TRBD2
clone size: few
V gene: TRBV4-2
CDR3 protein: CASSQERTSGDQETQYF
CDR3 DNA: TGTGCCAGCAGCCAAGAAAGAACTAGCGGTGACCAAGAGACCCAGTACTTC

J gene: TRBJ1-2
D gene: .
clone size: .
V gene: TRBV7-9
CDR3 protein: CASTGVGPGQRTSNYGYTF
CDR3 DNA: TGTGCCAGCACCGGAGTCGGTCCAGGACAGAGAACTTCTAACTATGGCTACACCTTC

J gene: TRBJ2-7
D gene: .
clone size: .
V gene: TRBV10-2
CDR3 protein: CASSESPREQYF
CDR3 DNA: TGCGCCAGCAGTGAGTCTCCCCGCGAGCAGTACTTC

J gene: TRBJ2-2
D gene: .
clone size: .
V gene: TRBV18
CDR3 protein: CASSPMWQANTGELFF
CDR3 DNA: TGTGCCAGCTCACCTATGTGGCAAGCGAACACCGGGGAGCTGTTTTTT

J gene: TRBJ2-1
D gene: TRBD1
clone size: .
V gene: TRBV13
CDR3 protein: CASSLRQGAYNEQFF
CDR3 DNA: TGTGCCAGCAGCTTAAGGCAGGGGGCCTACAATGAGCAGTTCTTC

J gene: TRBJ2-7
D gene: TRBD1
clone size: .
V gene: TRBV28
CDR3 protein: CASSSGQGREQYF
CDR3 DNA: TGTGCCAGCAGTTCCGGACAGGGCAGGGAGCAGTACTTC

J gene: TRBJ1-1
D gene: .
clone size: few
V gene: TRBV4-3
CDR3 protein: CASSQEPSRGAFF
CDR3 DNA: TGCGCCAGCAGCCAAGAACCTTCCCGGGGAGCTTTCTTT

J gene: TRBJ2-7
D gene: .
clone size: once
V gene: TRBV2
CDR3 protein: CASMLQGAEQYF
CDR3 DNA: TGTGCCAGCATGTTACAGGGCGCCGAGCAGTACTTC

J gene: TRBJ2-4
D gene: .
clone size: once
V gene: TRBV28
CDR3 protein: CASSLTDRAKNIQYF
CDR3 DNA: TGTGCCAGCAGTTTGACAGATCGAGCCAAAAACATTCAGTACTTC

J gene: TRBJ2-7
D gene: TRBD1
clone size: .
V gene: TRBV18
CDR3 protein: CASSLSSGTGNSYEQYF
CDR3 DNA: TGTGCCAGCTCACTCTCTTCCGGGACAGGCAACTCCTACGAGCAGTACTTC

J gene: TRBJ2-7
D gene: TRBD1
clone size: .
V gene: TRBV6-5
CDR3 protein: CASSPRWTGTYEQYF
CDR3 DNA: TGTGCCAGCAGTCCACGGTGGACAGGGACCTACGAGCAGTACTTC

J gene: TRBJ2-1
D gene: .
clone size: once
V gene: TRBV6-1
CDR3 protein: CATSGQGILDEQFF
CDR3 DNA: TGTGCCACCTCCGGGCAGGGGATCCTCGATGAGCAGTTCTTC

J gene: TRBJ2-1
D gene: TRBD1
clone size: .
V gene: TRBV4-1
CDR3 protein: CASSLTGTGATHNEQFF
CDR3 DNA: TGCGCCAGCAGCCTCACCGGGACAGGGGCCACCCACAATGAGCAGTTCTTC